The 2 T cell receptor beta chains below were found in one sample sequenced in a study of cytomegalovirus exposure and HLA in healthy donors. The PCR employed 60 Vbeta primers together with 13 Jbeta primers. TCRdb keeps only in-frame clones here, not all; method: immunoSEQ multiplex PCR. Among about 240,000 clones, around 80% were seen once, and the ten largest hold around 5.7%. The sequenced material came from PBMCs. The source is a woman in her thirties or forties in good health and CMV-seropositive.

The chain recombines TRBV11-1 with TRBJ2-1; 7 bases are a match to TRBD1. J gave up 4 bases and V 8 bases, and 11 bases lay outside the gene matches. There are 15 residues in the CDR3. Germline assignment: CDR1 SGHAT and CDR2 FQDESV (reference sequence). The CDR3 reads CASHSRGSGYNEQFF. CDR3 nucleotides: TGTGCCAGCCACAGCAGGGGGTCGGGATACAATGAGCAGTTCTTC.

The rearrangement uses TRBV11-2 and TRBJ1-1, with unresolved D. The V gene lost 5 bases and the J gene lost 8 bases, with 15 bases spanning the gap. This CDR3 has 13 amino acids. Per germline, CDR1 SGHAT and CDR2 FQNNGV. The CDR3 is CASSLSAEYEAFF. CDR3 sequence (DNA): TGTGCCAGCAGCCTTTCTGCAGAATACGAAGCTTTCTTT.